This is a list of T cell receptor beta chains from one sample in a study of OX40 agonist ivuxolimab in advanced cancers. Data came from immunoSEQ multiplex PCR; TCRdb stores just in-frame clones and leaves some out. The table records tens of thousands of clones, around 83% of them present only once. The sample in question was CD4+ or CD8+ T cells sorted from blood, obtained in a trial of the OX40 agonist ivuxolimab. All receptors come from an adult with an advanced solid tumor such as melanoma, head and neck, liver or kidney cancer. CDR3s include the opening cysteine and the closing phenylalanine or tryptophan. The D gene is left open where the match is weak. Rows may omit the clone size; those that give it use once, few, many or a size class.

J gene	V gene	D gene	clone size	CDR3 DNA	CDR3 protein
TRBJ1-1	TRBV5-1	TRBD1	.	TGCGCCAGCAGCCAAAGACAGGGGAGCGACACTGAAGCTTTCTTT	CASSQRQGSDTEAFF
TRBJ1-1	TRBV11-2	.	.	TGTGCCAGCAGCTTAGTAGGGACACAGAACACTGAAGCTTTCTTT	CASSLVGTQNTEAFF
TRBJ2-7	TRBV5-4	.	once	TGTGCCAGCAGCCTCAGGTCGGCGGGCGAGCAGTACTTC	CASSLRSAGEQYF
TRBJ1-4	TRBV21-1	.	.	TGTGCCAGCATCATAAGCGGTGGTTATGAAAAACTGTTTTTT	CASIISGGYEKLFF
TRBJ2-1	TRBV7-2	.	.	TGTGCCAGCAGCCTCGACCAAAGCTCCTACAATGAGCAGTTCTTC	CASSLDQSSYNEQFF
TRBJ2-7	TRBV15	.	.	TGTGCCACCAGCAGAGCGCCCACAGGCTCCTACGAGCAGTACTTC	CATSRAPTGSYEQYF
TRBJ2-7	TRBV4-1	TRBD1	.	TGCGCCAGCAGCCAGACAGGGGGCCTCTCCTACGAGCAGTACTTC	CASSQTGGLSYEQYF
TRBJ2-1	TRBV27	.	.	TGTGCCAGCATAGGAAGGGGTTCCTACAATGAGCAGTTCTTC	CASIGRGSYNEQFF
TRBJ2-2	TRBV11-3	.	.	TGTGCCAGCAGCTTTCTGGACCCCGGGGAGCTGTTTTTT	CASSFLDPGELFF
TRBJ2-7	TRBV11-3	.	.	TGTGCCAGCAGCTTACGTGGTGGGCAGGCCTACGAGCAGTACTTC	CASSLRGGQAYEQYF
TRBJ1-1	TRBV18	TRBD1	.	TGTGCCAGCTCACAGATTTACAGGGGACGCGGTTCCATGAACACTGAAGCTTTCTTT	CASSQIYRGRGSMNTEAFF
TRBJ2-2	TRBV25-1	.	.	TGTGCCAGCAGTGAATATTGGGGGGTGTCAGGGGGCACCGGGGAGCTGTTTTTT	CASSEYWGVSGGTGELFF
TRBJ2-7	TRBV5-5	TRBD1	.	TGTGCCAGCAGTTCGACAGGGGCGACCTACGAGCAGTACTTC	CASSSTGATYEQYF
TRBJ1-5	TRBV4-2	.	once	TGTGCCAGCAGCCAAGGGGTCGGGGGAAACCAGCCCCAGCATTTT	CASSQGVGGNQPQHF
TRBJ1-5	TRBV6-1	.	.	TGTGCCAGCAGTGAATTCGGGGCTAGTGGGCAGCCCCAGCATTTT	CASSEFGASGQPQHF
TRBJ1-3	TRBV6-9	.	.	TGTGCCAGCAGGGGGCTTCGGAGCTCTGGAAACACCATATATTTT	CASRGLRSSGNTIYF
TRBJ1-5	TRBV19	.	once	TGTGCCAGTAGTATAGAACGACAGAAGAATCAGCCCCAGCATTTT	CASSIERQKNQPQHF
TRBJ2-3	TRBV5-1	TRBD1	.	TGCGCCAGCAGCCGGGACAGGCTCTCCACAGATACGCAGTATTTT	CASSRDRLSTDTQYF
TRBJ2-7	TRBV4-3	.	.	TGCGCCAGCAGCCAAGAGACAGGCTACGAGCAGTGCTTC	CASSQETGYEQCF
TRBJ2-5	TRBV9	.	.	TGTGCCAGCAGCGCGACACCCGAAGAGACCCAGTACTTC	CASSATPEETQYF
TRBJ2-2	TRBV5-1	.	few	TGCGCCAGCACCCCGATCGCGAACACCGGGGAGCTGTTTTTT	CASTPIANTGELFF
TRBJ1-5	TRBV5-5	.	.	TGTGCCAGCAGCTTCTCGGACAATCAGCCCCAGCATTTT	CASSFSDNQPQHF
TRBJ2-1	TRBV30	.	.	TGTGCCTGGAGAGAGGACTCCCACAATGAGCAGTTCTTC	CAWREDSHNEQFF
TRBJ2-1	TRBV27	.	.	TGTGCCAGCAGTTTACCCCTCGGAAATGAGCAGTTCTTC	CASSLPLGNEQFF
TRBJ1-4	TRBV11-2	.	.	TGTGCCAGCAGCTTGGGAAGAAATGAAAAACTGTTTTTT	CASSLGRNEKLFF
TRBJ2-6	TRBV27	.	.	TGTGCCAGCAGCCCACAGCCTTTGCGCCCTGGGGCCAACGTCCTGACTTTC	CASSPQPLRPGANVLTF
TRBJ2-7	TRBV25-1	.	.	TGTGCCAGCAGTGCCCCCCAGGGGATACGTGTCACCTACGAGCAGTACTTC	CASSAPQGIRVTYEQYF
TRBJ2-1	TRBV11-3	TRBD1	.	TGTGCCAGCAGCTTGAGGACAGGCCTCAATGAGCAGTTCTTC	CASSLRTGLNEQFF
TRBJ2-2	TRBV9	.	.	TGTGCCAGCAGCGTAGCTGCGAACACCGGGGAGCTGTTTTTT	CASSVAANTGELFF
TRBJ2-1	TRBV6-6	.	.	TGTGCCAGCAGTCCTCGAGATGAGCAGTTCTTC	CASSPRDEQFF
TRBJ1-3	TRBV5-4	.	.	TGTGCCAGCAGCTTGGCTGGCCTTACTCTTGGAAACACCATATATTTT	CASSLAGLTLGNTIYF
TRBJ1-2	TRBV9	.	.	TGTGCCAGCAGCGTAAAGGGACCGTATGGCTACACCTTC	CASSVKGPYGYTF
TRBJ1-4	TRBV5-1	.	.	TGCGCCAGCAGCCTAACAGGGAGAGAAGGCAAGAATGAAAAACTGTTTTTT	CASSLTGREGKNEKLFF
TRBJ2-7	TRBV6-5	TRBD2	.	TGTGCCAGCAGCCCAGGACTAGCTTCCCACGAGCAGTACTTC	CASSPGLASHEQYF
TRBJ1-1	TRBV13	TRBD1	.	TGTGCCAGCAGCTTCCGACAGGGGGCTGTGAACACTGAAGCTTTCTTT	CASSFRQGAVNTEAFF
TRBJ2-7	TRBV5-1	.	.	TGCGCCAGCAGCTTGGTAGGAGGCCATACGGTCGAGCAGTACTTC	CASSLVGGHTVEQYF
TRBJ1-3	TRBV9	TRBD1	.	TGTGCCAGCAGCGGCAACAGGGGACGTGGAAACACCATATATTTT	CASSGNRGRGNTIYF
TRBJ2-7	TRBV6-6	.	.	TGTGCCTACGGGGGCTACGCCTACGAGCAGTACTTC	CAYGGYAYEQYF
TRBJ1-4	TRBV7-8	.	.	TGTGCCAGCAGCTTAGGGGGGCTAGGGGGAAGTAGCAATGAAAAACTGTTTTTT	CASSLGGLGGSSNEKLFF
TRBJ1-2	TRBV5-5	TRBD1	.	TGTGCCAGCAGCTCACAGGGGGACGGCTACACCTTC	CASSSQGDGYTF
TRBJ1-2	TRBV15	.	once	TGTGCCACCAGCAGGGGGGCGGGGGTGCGGTATGGCTACACCTTC	CATSRGAGVRYGYTF
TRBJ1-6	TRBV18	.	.	TGTGCCAGCTCACGGACTCCGGGTGTTGTGGGCTCCTATAATTCACCCCTCCACTTT	CASSRTPGVVGSYNSPLHF
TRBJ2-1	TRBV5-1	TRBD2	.	TGCGCCAGCAGCCCCAGGCTAGCGGGGGTGGTGCGCGAGCAGTTCTTC	CASSPRLAGVVREQFF
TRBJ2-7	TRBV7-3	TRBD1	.	TGTGCCAGCAGCTCTCGAACAGGGGTCGAGCAGTACTTC	CASSSRTGVEQYF
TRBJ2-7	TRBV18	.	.	TGTGCCAGCTCTCCAACTAAACAGGGCGGCGAGCAGTACTTC	CASSPTKQGGEQYF
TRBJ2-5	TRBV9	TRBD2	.	TGTGCCAGCAGCCCCCAGCCAGCGGGGGGGTTCGAGACCCAGTACTTC	CASSPQPAGGFETQYF
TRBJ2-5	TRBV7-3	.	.	TGTGCCAGCAGTGGAGGAATCCAAGAGACCCAGTACTTC	CASSGGIQETQYF
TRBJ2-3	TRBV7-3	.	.	TGTGCCAGCAGCTTAACGGGTCCGGATACAGATACGCAGTATTTT	CASSLTGPDTDTQYF
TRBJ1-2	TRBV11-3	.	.	TGTGCCAGCAGCTTCGGACCCAAGGCAGCCTATGGCTACACCTTC	CASSFGPKAAYGYTF